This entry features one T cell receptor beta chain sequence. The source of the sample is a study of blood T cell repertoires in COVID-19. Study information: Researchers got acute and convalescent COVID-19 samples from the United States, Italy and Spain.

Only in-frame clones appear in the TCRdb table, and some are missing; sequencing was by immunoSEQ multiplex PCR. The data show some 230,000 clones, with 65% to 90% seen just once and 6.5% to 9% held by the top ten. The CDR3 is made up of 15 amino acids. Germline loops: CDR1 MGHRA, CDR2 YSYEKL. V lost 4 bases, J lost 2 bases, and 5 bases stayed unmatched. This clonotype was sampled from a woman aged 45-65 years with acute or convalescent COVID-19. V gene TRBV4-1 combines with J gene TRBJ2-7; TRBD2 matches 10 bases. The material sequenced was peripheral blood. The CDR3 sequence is CASSPRLAGTYEQYF. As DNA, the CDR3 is TGCGCCAGCAGCCCGAGACTAGCGGGCACCTACGAGCAGTACTTC.